Below are 28 T cell receptor beta chains sequenced from a single sample in a study of cytomegalovirus exposure and HLA in healthy donors. It was with 60 Vbeta and 13 Jbeta primers that the PCR ran. Data came from immunoSEQ multiplex PCR; TCRdb stores just in-frame clones and leaves some out. Its table records about 130,000 clones. The sample taken for sequencing was PBMCs. The source of these receptors is a woman in her forties in good health and CMV-seronegative.

This chain uses TRBV29-1 with TRBJ1-3; no clear D gene. CDR1 SQVTM and CDR2 ANQGSEA come from the germline V gene. The V and J ends lost 2 bases and 0 bases respectively, with 8 bases between them. CDR3 length: 14 amino acids. This CDR3 reads CSVERRNSGNTIYF. Written as DNA, the CDR3 is TGCAGCGTTGAAAGGAGGAACTCTGGAAACACCATATATTTT.

The chain employs TRBV14 and TRBJ2-2; TRBD2 might be the D (6 bases). Germline assignment: CDR1 SGHDN and CDR2 FVKESK. The CDR3 sequence is 19 residues long. V lost 1 base to trimming and J lost 3 bases, with 21 bases between them. CDR3 loop: CASSQGGPLSSDHTGELFF. Written as DNA, the CDR3 is TGTGCCAGCAGCCAAGGAGGCCCACTCTCTAGCGACCACACCGGGGAGCTGTTTTTT.

V usage is TRBV28 and J usage is TRBJ2-7, with TRBD1 matching 11 bases. The V gene end was trimmed by 2 bases and the J gene end by 3 bases; junction bases not matched to a gene: 6. Germline CDR1 is MDHEN and CDR2 is SYDVKM. This CDR3 comprises 16 residues. The CDR3 DNA follows: TGTGCCAGCAGTTTACGGCGGACAGGGGGCGTCTACGAGCAGTACGTC. Translating gives CASSLRRTGGVYEQYV.

The chain couples TRBV6-1 to TRBJ1-4; D not certain. In germline, CDR1 is MNHNS, CDR2 SASEGT. The CDR3 loop spans 12 amino acids. V lost 1 base to trimming and J lost 10 bases, with 7 bases between them. The CDR3 region is CASSEVGGKLFF. CDR3 sequence (DNA): TGTGCCAGCAGTGAAGTCGGTGGAAAACTGTTTTTT.

The V gene is TRBV7-6, the J gene TRBJ1-5; no reliable D call. This CDR3 contains 15 residues. V was clipped by 6 bases and J by 0 bases, with 12 bases between them. The germline V gene has CDR1 SGHVS and CDR2 FNYEAQ. As DNA, the CDR3 is TGTGCCAGCAGTTCGGACGGACTTAGCAATCAGCCCCAGCATTTT. It specifies CASSSDGLSNQPQHF.

CDR3 amino acids: CASSPGDRYNEQFF. CDR3 bases: TGTGCCAGCAGCCCGGGTGACAGGTACAATGAGCAGTTCTTC. This chain uses TRBV11-2 with TRBJ2-1, with D possibly matching TRBD1 (6 bases). V was trimmed by 5 bases and J by 4 bases, leaving 12 bases between them. Per germline, CDR1 SGHAT and CDR2 FQNNGV. This CDR3 is 14 amino acids long.

The chain is built from TRBV2 and TRBJ2-6, with D perhaps TRBD1 (6 bases). Germline lookup yields CDR1 SNHLY and CDR2 FYNNEI. V gave up 3 bases and J gave up 0 bases, with 21 bases separating them. This CDR3 region has 20 residues. The CDR3 sequence is CASSEERGSGDLSGANVLTF. Here the CDR3 DNA reads TGTGCCAGCAGTGAGGAACGGGGATCAGGGGATCTCTCTGGGGCCAACGTCCTGACTTTC.

Of note for this clone: Its ends do not fully match the called genes, so a read error is possible. This sample also contains other DNA sequences that code for the same CDR3. The chain joins TRBV6-1 to TRBJ1-1; D may be TRBD1 (6 bases). The CDR3 is made up of 15 amino acids. Germline-derived CDR1 and CDR2 are MNHNS and SASEGT. CDR3 DNA sequence: TGTGCCAGCAGTTCCCGGGGGGGCCGGAACACTGAGGCTTTCTTT. Encoded protein: CASSSRGGRNTEAFF.

The genes are TRBV10-3 and TRBJ1-5; tentative D call: TRBD1 (5 bases). The CDR3 runs to 15 residues. The V end was cut by 7 bases, the J end by 0 bases, with 13 bases between. Germline loops: CDR1 ENHRY, CDR2 SYGVKD. The CDR3 loop is CAITAGDHSNQPQHF. Written as DNA, the CDR3 is TGTGCCATCACGGCGGGGGATCATAGCAATCAGCCCCAGCATTTT.

The chain has TRBV6-5 and TRBJ1-2; the D is unclear. Looked up from germline, CDR1 is MNHEY and CDR2 is SVGAGI. V was cut by 3 bases and J by 4 bases, with 15 bases left in between. The CDR3 spans 15 residues. CDR3 nucleotides: TGTGCCAGCAGTTATAATGGGAGGGCAACCTATGGCTACACCTTC. Translating gives CASSYNGRATYGYTF.

The rearrangement uses TRBV29-1 and TRBJ2-1; 7 nucleotides agree with TRBD1. The CDR3 is 14 amino acids. Germline CDR1 reads SQVTM; CDR2 reads ANQGSEA. The V gene end was trimmed by 5 bases and the J gene end by 4 bases; junction bases not matched to a gene: 8. The CDR3 sequence is CSVSPGQRYNEQFF. In nucleotides, the CDR3 is TGCAGCGTTAGCCCGGGACAGAGATACAATGAGCAGTTCTTC.

The V call is TRBV6-5, the J call TRBJ1-6, with 7 bases fitting TRBD1. The germline gives CDR1 MNHEY, CDR2 SVGAGI. V trimming: 8 bases; J trimming: 5 bases; junction bases outside the gene matches: 6. The CDR3 totals 14 residues. CDR3 nucleotides: TGTGCCAGCCGCCGGGACAGTAATAATTCACCCCTCCACTTT. This codes for CASRRDSNNSPLHF.

The chain couples TRBV9 to TRBJ1-1; D is perhaps TRBD1 (6 bases). Germline V lookup: CDR1 SGDLS, CDR2 YYNGEE. Trimming left V 0 bases short and J 6 bases short, with 12 bases between. CDR3 size: 14 residues. DNA for the CDR3: TGTGCCAGCAGCGTAGATCAGGGGCGGGCTGAAGCTTTCTTT. Its protein product is CASSVDQGRAEAFF.

The rearrangement uses TRBV7-2 and TRBJ2-7; no reliable D call. Germline V gene lookup returns CDR1 SGHTA and CDR2 FQGNSA. CDR3 length: 14 residues. The ends were cut back, 1 base at V and 4 bases at J, with 11 bases in the middle. Here the CDR3 DNA reads TGTGCCAGCAGCTTAGTTCACAGCCTGTACGAGCAGTACTTC. Protein sequence: CASSLVHSLYEQYF.

This sequence joins TRBV14 and TRBJ2-7, with D perhaps TRBD1 (6 bases). V gave up 4 bases and J gave up 3 bases, with 13 bases separating them. CDR1 is SGHDN, CDR2 FVKESK, per germline. The CDR3 has 14 residues. This chain's CDR3 is CASSPPGHSYEQYV. For the CDR3, the DNA is TGTGCCAGCAGCCCGCCGGGACACAGCTACGAGCAGTACGTC.

This chain connects TRBV9 to TRBJ2-7; 8 nucleotides line up with TRBD1. The germline V gene has CDR1 SGDLS and CDR2 YYNGEE. Losses at the gene ends were 3 bases for V and 7 bases for J; bases not matched to a gene: 21. The CDR3 covers 18 residues. CDR3 region: CASSASRTGHERTGEQYF. CDR3 DNA sequence: TGTGCCAGCAGCGCCTCCAGGACAGGGCACGAGCGTACGGGAGAGCAGTACTTC.

This chain links TRBV19 with TRBJ1-2; 8 positions match TRBD1. The ends lost 7 bases at V and 4 bases at J; junction bases unmatched: 11. The CDR3 consists of 15 residues. CDR1 is LNHDA and CDR2 is SQIVND in the germline V gene (reference sequence). CDR3 DNA: TGTGCCAGTACCCCCAGACAGGGGATTGCCTATGGCTACACCTTC. This gives the protein CASTPRQGIAYGYTF.

This chain links TRBV7-9 with TRBJ1-1, with 7 nucleotides matching TRBD1. V dropped 6 bases and J dropped 5; count of bases not matched to a gene: 9. There are 14 residues in the CDR3. In germline, CDR1 is SEHNR, CDR2 FQNEAQ (reference sequence). CDR3 sequence: CASSRQGGETEAFF. The CDR3 coding sequence is TGTGCCAGCAGTCGACAGGGAGGCGAGACTGAAGCTTTCTTT.

The chain is built from TRBV10-2 and TRBJ1-4, with D uncertain. Trimming left V 2 bases short and J 8 bases short, with 18 bases between. Germline lookup yields CDR1 WSHSY and CDR2 SAAADI. The CDR3 is made up of 16 amino acids. CDR3 nucleotides: TGCGCCAGCAGTGAGACTTACGAGGCGCCATCCGAAAAACTGTTTTTT. It translates to CASSETYEAPSEKLFF.

CDR3 nucleotide sequence: TGTGCCAGCAGTTTAGCCGGGACAGCTAATGAAAAACTGTTTTTT. Protein product: CASSLAGTANEKLFF. The chain has TRBV28 and TRBJ1-4; 7 bases are shared with TRBD1. This CDR3 is 15 amino acids long. Germline V gene sequence: CDR1 MDHEN, CDR2 SYDVKM. V was clipped by 2 bases and J by 3 bases; unmatched bases: 3.

The chain employs TRBV10-2 and TRBJ2-7; perhaps TRBD2 as D (5 bases). The V and J ends lost 4 bases and 7 bases respectively, with 5 bases between them. Germline CDR1 is WSHSY and CDR2 is SAAADI. The CDR3 sequence is 10 residues long. The CDR3 region is CASSAGEQYF. The CDR3 DNA sequence: TGCGCCAGCAGTGCGGGGGAGCAGTACTTC.

V and J are TRBV11-2 and TRBJ2-2; 10 bases are a match to TRBD1. V shed 5 bases, J shed 5 bases, and the junction held 5 bases outside the gene matches. Looked up from germline, CDR1 is SGHAT and CDR2 is FQNNGV. This CDR3 region has 15 residues. The CDR3 sequence: CASSRTGGMTGELFF. The CDR3 nucleotides are TGTGCCAGCAGCAGGACAGGGGGTATGACCGGGGAGCTGTTTTTT.

The J gene is TRBJ2-3, the V gene TRBV6-4; 8 bases agree with TRBD1. This CDR3 comprises 15 residues. Germline values: CDR1 MRHNA, CDR2 SNTAGT. Trimming took 4 bases from V and 6 from J; bases not matched to a gene: 9. The CDR3 region has the DNA TGTGCCAGCAGTGTTGGCAGGGGGCGCAAGGATACGCAGTATTTT. Protein product: CASSVGRGRKDTQYF.

V usage is TRBV19 and J usage is TRBJ1-2; TRBD1 aligns across 9 bases. After removal of 7 bases from V and 5 bases from J, the junction contained 5 bases not matched to a gene. There are 13 residues in the CDR3. In germline, CDR1 is LNHDA, CDR2 SQIVND (reference sequence). The CDR3 coding sequence is TGTGCCAGTACCCCACAGGGGGCTTATGGCTACACCTTC. This encodes CASTPQGAYGYTF.

The V call is TRBV7-8, the J call TRBJ2-3; possibly TRBD2 for D (6 bases). This CDR3 contains 15 residues. Germline loops: CDR1 SGHVS, CDR2 FQNEAQ. V lost 2 bases, J lost 5 bases, and 14 bases lay in between. The CDR3 here is CASSLSSGVLDTQYF. DNA for the CDR3: TGTGCCAGCAGCTTAAGTTCGGGGGTATTAGATACGCAGTATTTT.

V usage is TRBV6-1 and J usage is TRBJ2-7, with TRBD2 identical over 10 bases. Unmatched junction bases numbered 3, after V lost 0 bases and J lost 1 base. The CDR3 covers 16 residues. From germline, CDR1 is MNHNS and CDR2 SASEGT. The CDR3 region is CASSEAWTSGSYEQYV. CDR3 sequence (DNA): TGTGCCAGCAGTGAAGCCTGGACTAGCGGATCCTACGAGCAGTACGTC.

J is TRBJ1-2 and V is TRBV27; 8 bases fit TRBD1. The CDR3 contains 15 residues. The V gene's germline CDR1 is MNHEY and CDR2 SMNVEV (reference sequence). Germline trimming cut 2 bases from V and 3 bases from J; bases unmatched to any gene: 5. This CDR3 reads CASSLTLDRDYGYTF. The CDR3 DNA sequence: TGTGCCAGCAGTTTAACCCTGGACAGGGACTATGGCTACACCTTC.

The rearrangement links TRBV19 to TRBJ1-6; 7 bases fit TRBD1. Germline V lookup: CDR1 LNHDA, CDR2 SQIVND (reference sequence). This CDR3 has 15 residues. The V gene end was trimmed by 3 bases and the J gene end by 8 bases; junction bases not matched to a gene: 7. Here the CDR3 reads CASSITGASDSPLHF. CDR3 nucleotides: TGTGCCAGTAGTATTACAGGGGCGTCGGATTCACCCCTCCACTTT.